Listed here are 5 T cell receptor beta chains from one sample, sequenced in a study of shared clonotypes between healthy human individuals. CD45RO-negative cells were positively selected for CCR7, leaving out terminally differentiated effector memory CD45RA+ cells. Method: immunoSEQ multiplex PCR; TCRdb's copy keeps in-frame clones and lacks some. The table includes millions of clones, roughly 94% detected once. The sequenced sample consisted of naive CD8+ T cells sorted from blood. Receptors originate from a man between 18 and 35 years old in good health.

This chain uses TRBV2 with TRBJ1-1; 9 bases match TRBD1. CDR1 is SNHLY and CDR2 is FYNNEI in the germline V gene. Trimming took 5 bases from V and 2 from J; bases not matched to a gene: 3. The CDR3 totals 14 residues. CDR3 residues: CASSKGQGNTEAFF. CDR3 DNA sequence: TGTGCCAGCAGTAAGGGACAGGGAAACACTGAAGCTTTCTTT.

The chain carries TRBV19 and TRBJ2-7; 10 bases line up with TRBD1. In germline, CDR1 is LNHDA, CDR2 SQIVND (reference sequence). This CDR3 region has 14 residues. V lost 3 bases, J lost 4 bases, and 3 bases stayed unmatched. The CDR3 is CASSMKDRGYEQYF. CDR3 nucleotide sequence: TGTGCCAGTAGTATGAAGGACAGGGGGTACGAGCAGTACTTC.

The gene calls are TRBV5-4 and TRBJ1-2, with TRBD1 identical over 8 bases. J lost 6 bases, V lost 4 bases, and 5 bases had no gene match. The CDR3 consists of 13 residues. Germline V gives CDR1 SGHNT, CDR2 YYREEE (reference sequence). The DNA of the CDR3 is TGTGCCAGCAGCGAGGACAGGGCAAATGGCTACACCTTC. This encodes CASSEDRANGYTF. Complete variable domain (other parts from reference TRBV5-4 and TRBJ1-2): ETGVTQSPTHLIKTRGQQVTLRCSSQSGHNTVSWYQQALGQGPQFIFQYYREEENGRGNFPPRFSGLQFPNYSSELNVNALELDDSALYLCASSEDRANGYTFGSGTRLTVV.

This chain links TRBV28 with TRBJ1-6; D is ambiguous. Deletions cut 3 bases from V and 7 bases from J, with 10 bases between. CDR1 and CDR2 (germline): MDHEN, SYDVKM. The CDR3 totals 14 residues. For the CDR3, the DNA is TGTGCCAGCAGTTTGTTTAGGCGAAATTCACCCCTCCACTTT. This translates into CASSLFRRNSPLHF.

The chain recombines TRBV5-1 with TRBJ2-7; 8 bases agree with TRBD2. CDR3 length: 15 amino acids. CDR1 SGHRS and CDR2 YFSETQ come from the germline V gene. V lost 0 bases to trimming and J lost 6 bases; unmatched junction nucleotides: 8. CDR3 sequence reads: CASSLASGGPGEQYF. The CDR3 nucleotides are TGCGCCAGCAGCTTGGCTTCGGGAGGGCCGGGCGAGCAGTACTTC.